The 16 T cell receptor beta chains presented below share a single source sample, sequenced in a study of T-cell reconstitution after alpha-beta-depleted transplantation in children. As it was prepared, the TCRbeta library received unique molecular identifiers. TCRdb re-called the PCR reads through MiXCR, storing one row per CDR3 protein. Of 500,000 to 600,000 distinct CDR3 sequences listed, around 19% are singletons. This specimen was PBMCs from the stem cell graft donor, taken from the stem cell graft. The receptors shown here come from a human donor who donated a stem cell graft to a child with acute lymphoblastic leukemia.

This clonotype was counted only a few times. The V gene is TRBV6-1, the J gene TRBJ2-1; 7 nucleotides match TRBD2. CDR1 MNHNS and CDR2 SASEGT come from the germline V gene. This CDR3 spans 18 amino acids. V shed 9 bases, J shed 8 bases, and the junction held 25 bases outside the gene matches. The CDR3 sequence is CASGGEWGKVQLLDEQFF. The DNA for the CDR3 is TGTGCCAGTGGGGGGGAGTGGGGTAAAGTACAGCTACTTGATGAGCAGTTCTTC.

This clonotype was seen a few times. The chain combines TRBV5-6 with TRBJ2-7, with a weak D call TRBD2 (5 bases). Germline CDR1 reads SGHDT; CDR2 reads YYEEEE. Trimming removed 0 bases from V and 6 bases from J, with 13 bases in between. The CDR3 is 14 amino acids. As DNA, the CDR3 is TGTGCCAGCAGCTTGGGGCTAGCCATCCTCGAGCAGTACTTC. As protein: CASSLGLAILEQYF. The complete variable domain, with remaining parts taken from reference TRBV5-6 and TRBJ2-7, reads DAGVTQSPTHLIKTRGQQVTLRCSPKSGHDTVSWYQQALGQGPQFIFQYYEEEERQRGNFPDRFSGHQFPNYSSELNVNALLLGDSALYLCASSLGLAILEQYFGPGTRLTVT.

V usage is TRBV20-1 and J usage is TRBJ1-4, with D uncertain. Germline CDR1 is DFQATT and CDR2 is SNEGSKA (reference sequence). This CDR3 comprises 16 residues. Deletions cut 0 bases from V and 0 bases from J, with 11 bases between. The DNA for the CDR3 is TGCAGTGCTAGAGATCTTTCTGGAGCAACTAATGAAAAACTGTTTTTT. Protein product: CSARDLSGATNEKLFF.

The V and J genes are TRBV7-6 and TRBJ2-7, with TRBD1 matching over 8 bases. V was pared by 5 bases and J by 6 bases, with 12 bases of the junction left unmatched. The CDR3 covers 15 residues. Germline V gives CDR1 SGHVS, CDR2 FNYEAQ. The CDR3 DNA reads as TGTGCCAGCAGCATGAGACAGGGGACCTCTATCGAGCAGTACTTC. This sequence encodes CASSMRQGTSIEQYF.

This clonotype occurred a few times. V and J are TRBV11-3 and TRBJ1-1, with D uncertain. V was shortened by 2 bases and J by 7 bases, with 8 bases between the two germline ends. CDR1 and CDR2 (germline): SGHNT, YENEEA. CDR3 length: 12 residues. CDR3 DNA: TGTGCCAGCAGCTTAACAGAGGGTGAAGCTTTCTTT. It encodes CASSLTEGEAFF.

The V call is TRBV6-4, the J call TRBJ2-1; D is unresolved. Germline V gene data show CDR1 as MRHNA and CDR2 as SNTAGT. Trimming shortened V by 2 bases and J by 7 bases, and 15 bases separated the two germline ends. The CDR3 loop spans 15 amino acids. For the CDR3, the DNA is TGTGCCAGCAGTGACGGAACGGGTGAAGGAAATGAGCAGTTCTTC. Its protein is CASSDGTGEGNEQFF.

About this clonotype itself: At one end, the junction sequence differs from germline, possibly due to a read error. The chain employs TRBV12-3 or TRBV12-4 and TRBJ1-1; tentative D call: TRBD1 (5 bases). This CDR3 has 10 residues. The chain's CDR3 is CASSLGPPHF. DNA for the CDR3: TGTGCCAGCAGTTTGGGGCCCCCCCACTTT.

This clonotype has just a few counts. V and J are TRBV29-1 and TRBJ2-7, with D tentatively TRBD1 or TRBD2 (5 bases each). Per the germline V gene, CDR1 is SQVTM and CDR2 is ANQGSEA. V was trimmed by 6 bases and J by 2 bases, leaving 17 bases between them. CDR3 length equals 14 residues. The CDR3 spells CSVSGTGKAYEQYF. For the CDR3, the DNA is TGCAGCGTGTCCGGGACGGGGAAAGCCTACGAGCAGTACTTC.

The chain couples TRBV5-1 to TRBJ2-7, with D perhaps matching TRBD2 (6 bases). The ends were cut back, 4 bases at V and 4 bases at J, with 12 bases in the middle. Germline assignment: CDR1 SGHRS and CDR2 YFSETQ. The CDR3 contains 13 residues. This chain's CDR3 is CASSRTMEYEQYF. The CDR3 nucleotides are TGCGCCAGCAGCCGGACTATGGAATACGAGCAGTACTTC.

The V gene is TRBV12-3 or TRBV12-4, the J gene TRBJ1-1, with D unresolved. This CDR3 comprises 14 residues. V was pared by 6 bases and J by 1 base, with 12 bases between. This chain's CDR3 is CASSPLRENTEAFF. The CDR3 DNA follows: TGTGCCAGCAGCCCACTGAGAGAGAACACTGAAGCTTTCTTT.

This clonotype was seen a few times. The DNA for the CDR3 is TGTGCCAGCAGGGGGACGTCGACCGAAGCTTTCTTT. It specifies CASRGTSTEAFF. The chain couples TRBV6-2 or TRBV6-3 to TRBJ1-1; D might be TRBD1 (5 bases). The CDR3 is 12 residues long. The V end lost 6 bases, the J end lost 8 bases, and 13 bases lay between the germline ends. Germline V lookup: CDR1 MNHEY, CDR2 SVGEGT.

The V call is TRBV7-9, the J call TRBJ1-2; D ambiguous. V was trimmed by 1 base and J by 6 bases, leaving 9 bases between them. Germline V gives CDR1 SEHNR, CDR2 FQNEAQ (reference sequence). The CDR3 runs 13 residues. The CDR3 DNA follows: TGTGCCAGCAGCTTAGTTGATGGGCATGGCTACACCTTC. It encodes CASSLVDGHGYTF.

This clonotype was picked up a small number of times. The gene calls are TRBV5-1 and TRBJ2-2; no definite D call. Per germline, CDR1 SGHRS and CDR2 YFSETQ. The CDR3 is 16 residues long. The ends were cut back, 1 base at V and 5 bases at J, with 15 bases in the middle. DNA of the CDR3: TGCGCCAGCAGCTTGTTGTGGGCAGGACGAACCGGGGAGCTGTTTTTT. It is translated as CASSLLWAGRTGELFF.

This clonotype was counted between two and nine times. The chain uses TRBV20-1 and TRBJ2-3, with TRBD2 matching over 10 bases. Germline V lookup: CDR1 DFQATT, CDR2 SNEGSKA (reference sequence). V shed 0 bases and J 6 bases; nucleotides not matched to a gene: 6. The CDR3 consists of 15 residues. In DNA form, the CDR3 reads TGCAGTGCTAGAGACCCGGGACTAGCGCTTGATACGCAGTATTTT. Protein sequence: CSARDPGLALDTQYF.

V usage is TRBV5-1 and J usage is TRBJ2-7, with D perhaps TRBD1 or TRBD2 (6 bases each). Germline CDR1 reads SGHRS; CDR2 reads YFSETQ. Trimming stripped 2 bases from V and 6 bases from J, with 15 bases between. The CDR3 length is 14 residues. In DNA, the CDR3 is TGCGCCAGCAGCTTCGAGGGGGGAAGTACCGAGCAGTACTTC. Its translation is CASSFEGGSTEQYF.

This sequence joins TRBV4-1 and TRBJ2-7; 11 bases map to TRBD2. The CDR3 runs to 15 residues. V lost 1 base to trimming and J lost 4 bases; unmatched junction nucleotides: 3. Germline V gives CDR1 MGHRA, CDR2 YSYEKL. CDR3 in DNA: TGCGCCAGCAGCCAAGGACTAGCGGGACAATACGAGCAGTACTTC. This sequence encodes CASSQGLAGQYEQYF.